The sequence of this TCR beta chain was determined in a study of PD-1 blockade in mismatch repair-deficient tumors. Looking at the study overall: Patients had over 10 mismatch repair-deficient cancer types, all previously treated and progressing.

Assay: immunoSEQ multiplex PCR; the TCRdb copy retains only in-frame clones and omits some. This table has approximately 15,000 clones, around 83% appearing once. As to this clone: Its antigen is unknown.

CDR3 length: 16 amino acids. The V segment lost 1 base and the J segment 3 bases; nucleotides outside the gene matches: 3. Germline CDR1 reads KGHSH; CDR2 reads LQKENI. Time point noted: approximately 9-day in vitro stimulation with candidate neoantigen peptide 6. All patients were mismatch repair deficient, assessed by either PCR or immunohistochemistry. A roughly ten-day in vitro culture was run per each of several reactive peptides. The chain employs TRBV18 and TRBJ2-1; 10 bases align to TRBD2. The sequence derives from an adult with mismatch repair-deficient cancer. The material sequenced was cells cultured in vitro, taken from a patient treated with pembrolizumab. The chain's CDR3 is CASSPQSSGGYNEQFF. DNA of the CDR3: TGTGCCAGCTCACCACAGTCTAGCGGGGGCTACAATGAGCAGTTCTTC.